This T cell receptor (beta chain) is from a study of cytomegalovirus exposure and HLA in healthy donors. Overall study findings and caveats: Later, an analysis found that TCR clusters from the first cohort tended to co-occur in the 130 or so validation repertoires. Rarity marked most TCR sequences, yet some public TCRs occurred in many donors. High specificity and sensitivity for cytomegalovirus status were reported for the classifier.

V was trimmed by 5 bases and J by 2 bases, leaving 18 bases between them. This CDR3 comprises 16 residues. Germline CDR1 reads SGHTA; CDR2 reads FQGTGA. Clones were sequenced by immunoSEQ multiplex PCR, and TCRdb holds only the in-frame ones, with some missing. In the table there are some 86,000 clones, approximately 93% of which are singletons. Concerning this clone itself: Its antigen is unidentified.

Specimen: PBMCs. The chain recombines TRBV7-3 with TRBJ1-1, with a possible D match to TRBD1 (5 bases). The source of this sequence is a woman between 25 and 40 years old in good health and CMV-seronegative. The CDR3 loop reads CASSPRTSRFNTEAFF. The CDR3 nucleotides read TGTGCCAGCAGCCCCCGGACATCTCGATTCAACACTGAAGCTTTCTTT.